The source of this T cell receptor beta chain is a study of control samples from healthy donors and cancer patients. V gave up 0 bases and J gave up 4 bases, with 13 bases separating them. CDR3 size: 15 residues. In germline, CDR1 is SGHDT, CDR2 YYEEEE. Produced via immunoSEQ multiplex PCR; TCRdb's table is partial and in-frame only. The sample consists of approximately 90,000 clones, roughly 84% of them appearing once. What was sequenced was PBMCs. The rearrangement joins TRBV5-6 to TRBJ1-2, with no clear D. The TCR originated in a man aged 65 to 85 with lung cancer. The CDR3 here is CASSLGVGSTYGYTF. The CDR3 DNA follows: TGTGCCAGCAGCTTGGGGGTGGGATCGACCTATGGCTACACCTTC.